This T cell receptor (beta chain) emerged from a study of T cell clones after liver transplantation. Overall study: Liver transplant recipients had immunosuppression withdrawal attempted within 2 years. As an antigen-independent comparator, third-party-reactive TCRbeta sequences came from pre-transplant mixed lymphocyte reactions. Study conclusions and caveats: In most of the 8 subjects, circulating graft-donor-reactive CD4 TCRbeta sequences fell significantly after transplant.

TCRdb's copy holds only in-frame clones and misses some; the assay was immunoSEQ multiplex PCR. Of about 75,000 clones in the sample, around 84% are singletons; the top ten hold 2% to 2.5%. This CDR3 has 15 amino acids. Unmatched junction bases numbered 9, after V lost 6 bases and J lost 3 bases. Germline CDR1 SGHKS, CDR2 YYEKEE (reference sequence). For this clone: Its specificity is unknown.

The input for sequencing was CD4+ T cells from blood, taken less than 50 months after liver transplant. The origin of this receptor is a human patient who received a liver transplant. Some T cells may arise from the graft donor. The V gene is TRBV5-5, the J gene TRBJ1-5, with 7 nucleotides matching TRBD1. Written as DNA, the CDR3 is TGTGCCAGCACTCCCGGGGGACAGACCAATCAGCCCCAGCATTTT. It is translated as CASTPGGQTNQPQHF.